This T cell receptor beta chain was recorded in a study of shared clonotypes between healthy human individuals. Study-wide background: Every donor yielded three CD4 naive, three CD4 memory, two CD8 naive and one CD8 memory plate.

Genomic DNA (from each subset) was split evenly across several immunoSEQ plates. Tens of thousands of T cell genomes (around 0.2 ug DNA) went into each sorted-subset replicate. The method was immunoSEQ multiplex PCR; TCRdb's version includes in-frame clones alone and lacks a portion of them. Among about a million clones, approximately 76% were seen once, and the ten largest hold approximately 1.5%. Germline values: CDR1 SGHTA, CDR2 FQGNSA. The CDR3 is 12 amino acids. Trimming cost V 1 base and J 4 bases, with 5 bases left between them. Overall study findings and caveats: Naive CD4 clonotype sharing across a handful of donors was approximately 5%.

About this clone: Its antigen is unidentified. The same CDR3 can be traced to other DNA sequences in this sample.

The chain recombines TRBV7-2 with TRBJ2-7; D unclear. Sequencing was performed on memory CD4+ T cells sorted from blood. Sample subset: CD45RA-negative fraction. The sequence came from a man aged 18-30 years in good health. The DNA of the CDR3 is TGTGCCAGCAGCTTAGGTAGATACGAGCAGTACTTC. Its protein product is CASSLGRYEQYF.